The 25 T cell receptor beta chains listed next were all sequenced from one sample in a study of T cells in tumors after PD-1 blockade. Here immunoSEQ multiplex PCR was the method, and the copy in TCRdb shows in-frame clones only, minus some. The table includes around 11,000 clones, 55% to 75% detected once. Here the sequenced sample was tumor tissue, taken after anti-PD-1 treatment. Receptors originate from a human donor with basal cell carcinoma.

The rearrangement links TRBV6-5 to TRBJ2-2, with TRBD1 matching over 10 bases. The CDR3 length is 15 residues. Looked up from germline, CDR1 is MNHEY and CDR2 is SVGAGI. The V segment lost 10 bases and the J segment 0 bases; nucleotides outside the gene matches: 5. As DNA, the CDR3 is TGTGCCATCCGACAGGGGGCTTCGAACACCGGGGAGCTGTTTTTT. Its protein is CAIRQGASNTGELFF.

This clone has only one observation. The chain recombines TRBV3-1 (or the pseudogene TRBV3-2) with TRBJ1-2; unclear D gene. Germline V gene sequence: CDR1 LGHDT, CDR2 YNNKEL (reference sequence). Deletions cut 1 base from V and 1 base from J, with 7 bases between. The CDR3 has 14 amino acids. CDR3 DNA: TGTGCCAGCAGCCAAGGGCGGGGTAACTATGGCTACACCTTC. It translates to CASSQGRGNYGYTF.

This rearrangement joins TRBV20-1 to TRBJ2-5; D gene ambiguous. Germline V CDR1 and CDR2: DFQATT, SNEGSKA (reference sequence). V was clipped by 1 base and J by 5 bases, with 5 bases between them. The CDR3 sequence is 11 residues long. The CDR3 here is CSARATETQYF. CDR3 coding DNA: TGCAGTGCTAGAGCGACGGAGACCCAGTACTTC.

This chain links TRBV4-3 with TRBJ2-1; D is unclear. Trimming took off 0 bases at V and 8 bases at J, with 17 bases between the two ends. The CDR3 length is 16 residues. Germline assignment: CDR1 LGHNA and CDR2 YSLEER. The DNA of the CDR3 is TGCGCCAGCAGCCAAGAAAGTGGGCTCGTCGGAGATGAGCAGTTCTTC. Encoded protein: CASSQESGLVGDEQFF.

The rearrangement uses TRBV7-2 and TRBJ2-3; a possible D gene is TRBD2 (5 bases). The CDR3 length is 15 residues. Deletions cut 5 bases from V and 2 bases from J, with 14 bases between. The V gene's germline CDR1 is SGHTA and CDR2 FQGNSA. CDR3 region: CASSPLGGSTDTQYF. In DNA, the CDR3 is TGTGCCAGCAGCCCCCTTGGAGGTTCCACAGATACGCAGTATTTT.

The rearrangement uses TRBV2 and TRBJ1-1, with D hard to call. The length of the CDR3 is 14 residues. Germline V gene sequence: CDR1 SNHLY, CDR2 FYNNEI. V lost 2 bases and J 0 bases, leaving 7 bases between the germline ends. The CDR3 sequence: CASSEWGLNTEAFF. The CDR3, as DNA: TGTGCCAGCAGTGAATGGGGTCTGAACACTGAAGCTTTCTTT. Drawing the rest from reference TRBV2 and TRBJ1-1, the complete variable domain is EPEVTQTPSHQVTQMGQEVILRCVPISNHLYFYWYRQILGQKVEFLVSFYNNEISEKSEIFDDQFSVERPDGSNFTLKIRSTKLEDSAMYFCASSEWGLNTEAFFGQGTRLTVV.

This clone was seen a few times. The V call is TRBV9, the J call TRBJ1-2, with D unclear. This CDR3 comprises 12 residues. V was cut by 3 bases and J by 4 bases, with 7 bases left in between. From germline, CDR1 is SGDLS and CDR2 YYNGEE. This CDR3 reads CASSASGYGYTF. The CDR3 region has the DNA TGTGCCAGCAGCGCTAGCGGCTATGGCTACACCTTC.

The chain combines TRBV7-5 with TRBJ1-1. TRBV7-5 corresponds to a pseudogene. This CDR3 is 14 amino acids long. The CDR3 is CVRSRRGLNTEAFF. CDR3 nucleotides: TGTGTCAGAAGCCGGCGGGGGTTGAACACTGAAGCTTTCTTT.

The rearrangement links TRBV14 to TRBJ1-2; D unclear. V was cut by 4 bases and J by 1 base, with 4 bases left in between. Germline loops: CDR1 SGHDN, CDR2 FVKESK. This CDR3 is 12 amino acids long. This chain's CDR3 is CASSPLNYGYTF. DNA for the CDR3: TGTGCCAGCAGCCCTCTTAACTATGGCTACACCTTC.

The V gene is TRBV5-1, the J gene TRBJ1-2; D ambiguous. CDR1 and CDR2 (germline): SGHRS, YFSETQ. The ends were cut back, 2 bases at V and 5 bases at J, with 10 bases in the middle. This CDR3 comprises 13 residues. This CDR3 is CASSFPSEYGYTF. The DNA of the CDR3 is TGCGCCAGCAGCTTTCCGTCGGAATATGGCTACACCTTC.

The V and J genes are TRBV7-2 and TRBJ1-1; D ambiguous. CDR1 and CDR2 (germline): SGHTA, FQGNSA. The CDR3 is made up of 13 amino acids. Trimming took 3 bases from V and 1 from J, leaving 6 bases between them. Written as DNA, the CDR3 is TGTGCCAGCAGCTTCTCCGGGAACACTGAAGCTTTCTTT. It encodes CASSFSGNTEAFF.

V is TRBV6-1 and J is TRBJ2-5; tentative D call: TRBD1 (5 bases). Germline V gene sequence: CDR1 MNHNS, CDR2 SASEGT. This CDR3 spans 14 amino acids. V shed 3 bases and J shed 3 bases, with 11 bases lying between them. The chain's CDR3 is CASSDRAGKETQYF. In DNA form, the CDR3 reads TGTGCCAGCAGTGATAGGGCAGGGAAAGAGACCCAGTACTTC.

CDR3 sequence reads: CASSLRGGVEAEAFF. In nucleotides, the CDR3 is TGTGCCAGCAGTTTACGTGGGGGAGTCGAGGCTGAAGCTTTCTTT. V gene TRBV27 combines with J gene TRBJ1-1; maybe TRBD1 (5 bases). Germline V gives CDR1 MNHEY, CDR2 SMNVEV (reference sequence). The CDR3 has 15 amino acids. Deletions cut 2 bases from V and 6 bases from J, with 16 bases between.

In this sample, this clone turned up once. The chain uses TRBV19 and TRBJ2-1; no reliable D call. The CDR3 runs 12 residues. Germline lookup yields CDR1 LNHDA and CDR2 SQIVND (reference sequence). V was cut by 4 bases and J by 10 bases, with 11 bases left in between. As DNA, the CDR3 is TGTGCCAGTAGTACATACCCCAACGAGCAGTTCTTC. It translates to CASSTYPNEQFF.

This chain uses TRBV6-5 with TRBJ1-2; TRBD1 matches 7 bases. Germline loops: CDR1 MNHEY, CDR2 SVGAGI. The CDR3 covers 14 residues. V shed 6 bases, J shed 6 bases, and the junction held 10 bases outside the gene matches. CDR3 sequence: CASSVLTGPHGYTF. The DNA of the CDR3 is TGTGCCAGCAGCGTCTTGACAGGGCCCCATGGCTACACCTTC.

A note on this clone: Germline and junction disagree at one end, which may indicate a read error. The same CDR3 arises from other DNA sequences in this sample as well. This sequence joins TRBV9 and TRBJ2-1; 7 bases are shared with TRBD2. In germline, CDR1 is SGDLS, CDR2 YYNGEE. The CDR3 covers 12 residues. The DNA for the CDR3 is TGTGCCAGTAGCGGTAGCGGGTATGAGCAGTTCTTC. It specifies CASSGSGYEQFF.

The V and J genes are TRBV4-3 and TRBJ1-4; 8 positions match TRBD1. Germline V CDR1 and CDR2: LGHNA, YSLEER. The CDR3 is made up of 15 amino acids. After removal of 5 bases from V and 2 bases from J, the junction contained 4 bases not matched to a gene. The CDR3 DNA sequence: TGCGCCAGCAGCACCCACAGGGGGACTAATGAAAAACTGTTTTTT. Its translation is CASSTHRGTNEKLFF.

This chain's CDR3 is CASSWTGGTDTQYF. CDR3 sequence (DNA): TGTGCCAGCAGCTGGACAGGGGGGACAGATACGCAGTATTTT. This chain uses TRBV9 with TRBJ2-3; 10 positions match TRBD1. Trimming cost V 4 bases and J 3 bases; bases outside gene matches: 2. Germline CDR1 reads SGDLS; CDR2 reads YYNGEE. The CDR3 length is 14 residues.

This CDR3 is CASSLGEPTDTQYF. CDR3 nucleotides: TGTGCCAGCAGCTTAGGGGAGCCCACAGATACGCAGTATTTT. The chain employs TRBV11-3 and TRBJ2-3; D possibly corresponds to TRBD2 (5 bases). V lost 1 base to trimming and J lost 2 bases, with 7 bases between them. The CDR3 extends over 14 amino acids. CDR1 is SGHNT and CDR2 is YENEEA in the germline V gene.

The J gene is TRBJ2-3, the V gene TRBV4-1; 9 bases fit TRBD2. The V gene's germline CDR1 is MGHRA and CDR2 YSYEKL. V dropped 0 bases and J dropped 6; count of bases not matched to a gene: 13. The CDR3 covers 18 residues. CDR3 loop: CASSQDTGAGGHADTQYF. CDR3 nucleotides: TGCGCCAGCAGCCAAGATACGGGAGCGGGGGGCCATGCGGATACGCAGTATTTT.

V and J are TRBV27 and TRBJ1-2, with D maybe TRBD1 (6 bases). V shed 6 bases and J shed 1 base, with 18 bases lying between them. Germline V gene sequence: CDR1 MNHEY, CDR2 SMNVEV (reference sequence). The CDR3 runs 16 residues. The chain's CDR3 is CASSPSGTRFNYGYTF. As DNA, the CDR3 is TGTGCCAGCAGCCCCTCAGGGACAAGATTTAACTATGGCTACACCTTC.

This clone was picked up one time. The J gene is TRBJ1-2, the V gene TRBV6-2 or TRBV6-3; no clear D. Per germline, CDR1 MNHEY and CDR2 SVGEGT. V dropped 0 bases and J dropped 6 bases, with 8 bases sitting between them. This CDR3 is built from 13 residues. CDR3 DNA sequence: TGTGCCAGCAGTTACTCGATGTGGGATGGCTACACCTTC. As protein: CASSYSMWDGYTF.

This clone was seen just once. The chain joins TRBV2 to TRBJ1-5, with no clear D. In germline, CDR1 is SNHLY, CDR2 FYNNEI. Trimming removed 3 bases at V and 0 bases at J, with 15 bases between. The length of the CDR3 is 17 residues. The CDR3 DNA sequence: TGTGCCAGCAGTGATGGCGGAAGGAGGGCTAGCAATCAGCCCCAGCATTTT. Translated, it gives CASSDGGRRASNQPQHF. The complete variable domain, with remaining parts taken from reference TRBV2 and TRBJ1-5, reads EPEVTQTPSHQVTQMGQEVILRCVPISNHLYFYWYRQILGQKVEFLVSFYNNEISEKSEIFDDQFSVERPDGSNFTLKIRSTKLEDSAMYFCASSDGGRRASNQPQHFGDGTRLSIL.

V and J are TRBV30 and TRBJ1-2; maybe TRBD1 (6 bases). Germline V gene sequence: CDR1 GTSNPN, CDR2 SVGIG (reference sequence). Trimming pared 8 bases from V and 3 bases from J, leaving 16 bases between. The CDR3 is 13 residues long. The CDR3 DNA is TGTGCCGTACAGGGTCCCCCCTACTATGGCTACACCTTC. Translating gives CAVQGPPYYGYTF. Full variable domain (outside the CDR3, taken from reference TRBV30 and TRBJ1-2): SQTIHQWPATLVQPVGSPLSLECTVEGTSNPNLYWYRQAAGRGLQLLFYSVGIGQISSEVPQNLSASRPQDRQFILSSKKLLLSDSGFYLCAVQGPPYYGYTFGSGTRLTVV.

V usage is TRBV5-6 and J usage is TRBJ2-2; tentative D call: TRBD1 (6 bases). Germline CDR1 reads SGHDT; CDR2 reads YYEEEE. This CDR3 has 15 amino acids. V was shortened by 4 bases and J by 2 bases, with 12 bases between the two germline ends. CDR3 sequence: CASSVQGSNTGELFF. The CDR3 region has the DNA TGTGCCAGCAGCGTCCAGGGGTCCAACACCGGGGAGCTGTTTTTT. The full variable domain, completed using reference TRBV5-6 and TRBJ2-2, is DAGVTQSPTHLIKTRGQQVTLRCSPKSGHDTVSWYQQALGQGPQFIFQYYEEEERQRGNFPDRFSGHQFPNYSSELNVNALLLGDSALYLCASSVQGSNTGELFFGEGSRLTVL.